Following are 21 T cell receptor beta chains from one sample sequenced in a study of shared clonotypes between healthy human individuals. Repertoires were generated with immunoSEQ multiplex PCR, while TCRdb's copy carries only in-frame clones and drops some. The repertoire consists of about 1.1 million clones, with 75% to 80% occurring once and the leading ten covering more than 0.45%. The sequenced sample consisted of memory CD4+ T cells from PBMCs. Subset: CD45RA-negative fraction. The receptor source for this set is a man younger than 35 in good health. Some clones in this sample may be carry-over from other donors' samples.

This chain uses TRBV11-2 with TRBJ2-5; tentative D call: TRBD2 (5 bases). There are 14 residues in the CDR3. From germline, CDR1 is SGHAT and CDR2 FQNNGV. Trimming took 1 base from V and 4 from J, leaving 10 bases between them. The CDR3 protein is CASSLVSGVETQYF. As DNA, the CDR3 is TGTGCCAGCAGCTTAGTGTCCGGGGTAGAGACCCAGTACTTC.

V is TRBV5-1 and J is TRBJ2-3, with 13 bases lining up with TRBD2. The CDR3 runs 16 residues. The junction had 4 bases not matched to a gene; V was cut back by 2 bases and J by 4 bases. CDR1 and CDR2 from the germline V gene are SGHRS and YFSETQ. CDR3 protein: CASSLLAGGLADTQYF. The CDR3 bases are TGCGCCAGCAGCTTACTAGCGGGAGGGCTCGCAGATACGCAGTATTTT. Filled out from reference TRBV5-1 and TRBJ2-3, the complete variable domain reads KAGVTQTPRYLIKTRGQQVTLSCSPISGHRSVSWYQQTPGQGLQFLFEYFSETQRNKGNFPGRFSGRQFSNSRSEMNVSTLELGDSALYLCASSLLAGGLADTQYFGPGTRLTVL.

The chain combines TRBV5-1 with TRBJ2-2; 11 nucleotides line up with TRBD2. There are 15 residues in the CDR3. Looked up from germline, CDR1 is SGHRS and CDR2 is YFSETQ. V gave up 4 bases and J gave up 5 bases; unmatched junction bases: 4. Here the CDR3 reads CASSALAGETGELFF. CDR3 DNA: TGCGCCAGCAGCGCACTAGCGGGAGAAACCGGGGAGCTGTTTTTT.

This clone was counted a few times. The chain combines TRBV28 with TRBJ2-2; D is possibly TRBD2 (6 bases). Germline lookup yields CDR1 MDHEN and CDR2 SYDVKM. The CDR3 sequence is 17 residues long. V lost 6 bases and J lost 0, with 17 bases in between. CDR3 sequence (DNA): TGTGCCAGCAGCTCCCCCTGGGGGGATACGAACACCGGGGAGCTGTTTTTT. Translated, it gives CASSSPWGDTNTGELFF.

The chain links TRBV5-1 to TRBJ2-2, with TRBD2 matching over 11 bases. There are 16 residues in the CDR3. CDR1 SGHRS and CDR2 YFSETQ come from the germline V gene. Germline trimming cut 4 bases from V and 3 bases from J; bases unmatched to any gene: 5. CDR3 region: CASSLGTSGHTGELFF. CDR3 nucleotide sequence: TGCGCCAGCAGCCTGGGGACTAGCGGCCACACCGGGGAGCTGTTTTTT.

The rearrangement uses TRBV5-4 and TRBJ1-4, with D possibly matching TRBD1 (6 bases). Germline V gives CDR1 SGHNT, CDR2 YYREEE (reference sequence). V dropped 3 bases and J dropped 0 bases, with 15 bases sitting between them. CDR3 length: 17 amino acids. The CDR3 DNA reads TGTGCCAGCAGCTCGGGGGCAGGTCCTGCAACTAATGAAAAACTGTTTTTT. This encodes CASSSGAGPATNEKLFF.

The J gene is TRBJ2-1, the V gene TRBV6-5; 11 nucleotides align to TRBD2. The trim removed 4 bases at V and 8 bases at J, leaving 7 bases unmatched. This CDR3 is 15 amino acids long. The germline V gene encodes CDR1 MNHEY and CDR2 SVGAGI. In nucleotides, the CDR3 is TGTGCCAGCAGTTCGCGACTAGCGGGAAGGGATGAGCAGTTCTTC. This gives the protein CASSSRLAGRDEQFF.

This chain connects TRBV28 to TRBJ2-5, with D possibly being TRBD1 or TRBD2 (5 bases each). V dropped 3 bases and J dropped 5 bases, with 7 bases sitting between them. The length of the CDR3 is 12 residues. From germline, CDR1 is MDHEN and CDR2 SYDVKM. Written as DNA, the CDR3 is TGTGCCAGCAGTTTCGGGGACGAGACCCAGTACTTC. It yields the protein CASSFGDETQYF.

The rearrangement uses TRBV5-1 and TRBJ2-3; 7 bases are a match to TRBD1. Trimming at V came to 1 base and at J to 2 bases, leaving 4 bases not matched to a gene. The CDR3 consists of 15 residues. Germline V gives CDR1 SGHRS, CDR2 YFSETQ. The CDR3 DNA reads TGCGCCAGCAGCTTGCCGGGACAGACCACAGATACGCAGTATTTT. Translated, it gives CASSLPGQTTDTQYF. Filled out from reference TRBV5-1 and TRBJ2-3, the complete variable domain reads KAGVTQTPRYLIKTRGQQVTLSCSPISGHRSVSWYQQTPGQGLQFLFEYFSETQRNKGNFPGRFSGRQFSNSRSEMNVSTLELGDSALYLCASSLPGQTTDTQYFGPGTRLTVL.

This clone appeared a single time. This chain links TRBV6-6 with TRBJ1-2, with D possibly matching TRBD1 (5 bases). The CDR3 runs 12 residues. Germline lookup yields CDR1 MNHNY and CDR2 SVGAGI (reference sequence). V lost 6 bases, J lost 8 bases, and 13 bases lay in between. The CDR3 region has the DNA TGTGCCAGCAGGGGGGAGGGGTTAGGCTACACCTTC. This encodes CASRGEGLGYTF.

The chain carries TRBV28 and TRBJ2-5, with TRBD2 as a possible D gene (5 bases). The CDR3 is 13 residues long. CDR1 is MDHEN, CDR2 SYDVKM, per germline. Trimming cost V 5 bases and J 5 bases, with 12 bases left between them. CDR3 bases: TGTGCCAGCAGTGGTGGCGGGTACGAGACCCAGTACTTC. Residues: CASSGGGYETQYF.

V usage is TRBV28 and J usage is TRBJ2-7; D is undetermined. The CDR3 runs 13 residues. From germline, CDR1 is MDHEN and CDR2 SYDVKM. V lost 7 bases and J lost 6, with 16 bases in between. CDR3 in DNA: TGTGCCAGCATCCCCCCGAGCTTCACCGAGCAGTACTTC. Translating gives CASIPPSFTEQYF.

The V gene is TRBV7-3, the J gene TRBJ2-3, with a tentative D call TRBD2 (5 bases). CDR3 size: 16 residues. The ends were cut back, 2 bases at V and 1 base at J, with 13 bases in the middle. CDR1 and CDR2 (germline): SGHTA, FQGTGA. The CDR3 DNA reads as TGTGCCAGCAGCTTAGAGAGGGTCCGGCGCACAGATACGCAGTATTTT. Its protein is CASSLERVRRTDTQYF.

Remarks on this clone: In the same sample, other DNA sequences code for this CDR3. V and J are TRBV5-1 and TRBJ1-1; TRBD1 aligns across 7 bases. The V gene end was trimmed by 5 bases and the J gene end by 1 base; junction bases not matched to a gene: 5. The CDR3 totals 14 residues. The germline V gene encodes CDR1 SGHRS and CDR2 YFSETQ. Here the CDR3 DNA reads TGCGCCAGCAGTTCCCAGGGGGGGAACACTGAAGCTTTCTTT. Translating gives CASSSQGGNTEAFF.

V usage is TRBV2 and J usage is TRBJ1-3; D may be TRBD1 (6 bases). The CDR3 covers 15 residues. Germline V lookup: CDR1 SNHLY, CDR2 FYNNEI. Trimming removed 4 bases from V and 7 bases from J, with 17 bases in between. The CDR3 is CASSVGAGVSNTIYF. The CDR3 coding sequence is TGTGCCAGCAGTGTTGGGGCAGGGGTATCGAACACCATATATTTT.

The rearrangement joins TRBV5-1 to TRBJ2-7; D gene uncertain. This CDR3 spans 16 amino acids. The germline V gene encodes CDR1 SGHRS and CDR2 YFSETQ. The V and J ends lost 0 bases and 3 bases respectively, with 16 bases between them. The CDR3 protein is CASSLGLGFYGYEQYF. The DNA of the CDR3 is TGCGCCAGCAGCTTGGGGTTGGGTTTCTACGGCTACGAGCAGTACTTC.

The chain uses TRBV5-5 and TRBJ2-7, with 10 bases matching TRBD1. Germline loops: CDR1 SGHKS, CDR2 YYEKEE (reference sequence). V gave up 9 bases and J gave up 1 base; unmatched junction bases: 13. This CDR3 is 16 amino acids long. The CDR3 loop is CATGTGAVRGSYEQYF. The DNA for the CDR3 is TGTGCCACGGGGACAGGGGCCGTGCGAGGGTCCTACGAGCAGTACTTC.

The V gene is TRBV30, the J gene TRBJ2-1, with 7 bases identical to TRBD2. Germline assignment: CDR1 GTSNPN and CDR2 SVGIG (reference sequence). This CDR3 is built from 16 residues. V shed 2 bases and J 6 bases; nucleotides not matched to a gene: 13. The DNA for the CDR3 is TGTGCCTGGAGTCCCCCCCGGACTAGTGGGTTCAATGAGCAGTTCTTC. Its translation is CAWSPPRTSGFNEQFF.

This clone was counted once. The CDR3 spells CASSPPKSGAYNEKLFF. The DNA for the CDR3 is TGTGCCAGCTCACCCCCTAAATCGGGGGCCTATAATGAAAAACTGTTTTTT. V usage is TRBV18 and J usage is TRBJ1-4, with a tentative D call TRBD1 (6 bases). This CDR3 spans 17 amino acids. Trimming removed 3 bases from V and 4 bases from J, with 18 bases in between. Germline V gene lookup returns CDR1 KGHSH and CDR2 LQKENI.

V gene TRBV6-1 combines with J gene TRBJ1-1; 7 bases are shared with TRBD1. The germline gives CDR1 MNHNS, CDR2 SASEGT. The CDR3 consists of 13 residues. V lost 5 bases to trimming and J lost 5 bases; unmatched junction nucleotides: 5. CDR3 region: CASSLTGTTEAFF. The CDR3 region has the DNA TGTGCCAGCAGTTTGACAGGGACGACTGAAGCTTTCTTT.

In its sample, this clone was seen a few times. This sequence joins TRBV28 and TRBJ1-2; no clear D gene. This CDR3 has 13 residues. Between the trimmed V and J ends, which lost 1 base and 8 bases, there was a span of 11 bases. CDR1 is MDHEN and CDR2 is SYDVKM in the germline V gene. CDR3 coding DNA: TGTGCCAGCAGTTTATTAGCAGGATCCGGCTACACCTTC. It yields the protein CASSLLAGSGYTF.